A selection of T cell receptor beta chains follows, all from one sample in a study of identical twins. One entry per CDR3 protein, called by TCRdb with MiXCR from the 5' RACE reads. The sample lists about 530,000 distinct CDR3 sequences, 20% to 25% occurring once. These sequences were also reported in another study, on yellow fever vaccine responses in identical twins.

The sample was CD4+ T cells sorted from blood. These receptors were taken from a woman between 18 and 30 years old in good health. The CDR3 runs from the conserved cysteine through the conserved F or W. D genes are given only for firm matches. The size of a clone is reported for some rows only, either as once, few or many, or as a class for expanded clones.

D gene	V gene	J gene	clone size	CDR3 DNA	CDR3 protein
TRBD1	TRBV28	TRBJ1-6	few	TGTGCCAGCAGGCCGCTTGGGACAGTGAATTCACCCCTCCACTTT	CASRPLGTVNSPLHF
.	TRBV18	TRBJ2-5	.	TGTGCCAGCTCACCACGAACAGGGGCGGGGGAGACCCAGTACTTC	CASSPRTGAGETQYF
.	TRBV6-1	TRBJ1-5	few	TGTGCCAGCAGTGAAGGGGGTCGGTTTATGGCCCAGCATTTT	CASSEGGRFMAQHF
.	TRBV4-1	TRBJ2-7	.	TGCGCCAGCAGCCATCACCAGGATTCCTACGAGCAGTACTTC	CASSHHQDSYEQYF
TRBD1	TRBV25-1	TRBJ1-4	few	TGTGCCAGCAGCGTGACAGGGCTCGGTGAAAAACTGTTTTTT	CASSVTGLGEKLFF
TRBD1	TRBV7-9	TRBJ2-2	few	TGTGCCAGCAGTCAAACAGGGGGCTGGACCGGGGAGCTGTTTTTT	CASSQTGGWTGELFF
.	TRBV4-1	TRBJ2-5	few	TGCGCCAGCAGCCAAGAAGGCGCGGAGACCCAGTACTTC	CASSQEGAETQYF
.	TRBV4-1	TRBJ1-2	once	TGCGCCAGCAGCCAAGATCCTGAGGGGTATGGCTACACCTTC	CASSQDPEGYGYTF
TRBD2	TRBV5-5	TRBJ2-3	.	TGTGCCAGCAGAACTAGCGGGAGGGGTTCCACAGATACGCAGTATTTT	CASRTSGRGSTDTQYF
TRBD1	TRBV5-1	TRBJ2-5	.	TGCGCCAGCGCAGGGGGAAACCAAGAGACCCAGTACTTC	CASAGGNQETQYF
.	TRBV10-3	TRBJ2-3	few	TGTGCCATCAGTGAGTCGGGCGCGCAGTATTTT	CAISESGAQYF
.	TRBV5-1	TRBJ1-3	.	TGCGCCAGCAGCTTTAAGGGGACTGACACTGGAAACACCATATATTTT	CASSFKGTDTGNTIYF
.	TRBV28	TRBJ2-5	few	TGTGCCAGCAGCCGTCCTTGGACCCCTCGAGAGACCCAGTACTTC	CASSRPWTPRETQYF
.	TRBV15	TRBJ2-3	few	TGTGCCACCAGCAGACTCGCTAGCAGAGATACGCAGTATTTT	CATSRLASRDTQYF
.	TRBV5-5	TRBJ2-5	few	TGTGCCAGCAGCCGACGACCACAGGGACCTCAAGAGACCCAGTACTTC	CASSRRPQGPQETQYF
TRBD2	TRBV28	TRBJ2-4	.	TGTGCCAGCAGTTTTGAGGGTTCGGGGACTAGCGGGAGGCTAGCCAAAAACATTCAGTACTTC	CASSFEGSGTSGRLAKNIQYF
TRBD2	TRBV6-1	TRBJ2-1	.	TGTGCCAGCATCCAGACTAGCGGGAGCGTAAATGAGCAGTTCTTC	CASIQTSGSVNEQFF
.	TRBV2	TRBJ2-4	.	TGTGCCAGCAGTGAACCGGGTGGTCTTCAGTACTTC	CASSEPGGLQYF
.	TRBV10-3	TRBJ1-1	.	TGTGCCATCAGTGAGTCAAAGGCTAAGAACACTGAAGCTTTCTTT	CAISESKAKNTEAFF
TRBD2	TRBV5-6	TRBJ2-2	.	TGTGCCAGCAGCTTCTTTGAGCGGGGTAACACCGGGGAGCTGTTTTTT	CASSFFERGNTGELFF
.	TRBV7-9	TRBJ1-2	few	TGTGCCAGCAGCTTAGTAGAGGCAGGGGCTGGCTACACCTTC	CASSLVEAGAGYTF
.	TRBV20-1	TRBJ2-3	few	TGCAGTGTTCCACCTAGGACCCAAAGGGGGACAGATACGCAGTATTTT	CSVPPRTQRGTDTQYF
.	TRBV5-1	TRBJ2-3	.	TGCGCCAGCAGCTGGACACCTAGCACAGATACGCAGTATTTT	CASSWTPSTDTQYF
TRBD1	TRBV24-1	TRBJ2-5	.	TGTGCCACCAGTGTGACAGGGAGTCCGGAGACCCAGTACTTC	CATSVTGSPETQYF
TRBD2	TRBV9	TRBJ2-2	.	TGTGCCAGCAGCCGACCAACTCTAGCGGGAGCCACCGGGGAGCTGTTTTTT	CASSRPTLAGATGELFF
TRBD1	TRBV9	TRBJ2-7	few	TGTGCCAGCAGCGTAGACGGGGCCAGGGGGGAGCAGTACTTC	CASSVDGARGEQYF
.	TRBV4-2	TRBJ2-5	few	TGTGCCAGCAGCCAAGTGTCAGGGGTCGAGGAGACCCAGTACTTC	CASSQVSGVEETQYF
TRBD1	TRBV4-1	TRBJ1-2	.	TGCGCCAGCAGCCAAGTACGGTCGACAGGGGTTGGCTACACCTTC	CASSQVRSTGVGYTF
TRBD1	TRBV6-5	TRBJ1-6	.	TGTGCCAGCAGTTACTCGACGGCAGGGGGTTCTTCACCCCTCCACTTT	CASSYSTAGGSSPLHF
.	TRBV5-1	TRBJ2-2	many	TGCGCCAGCAGCATGGGACACATCACGAACACCGGGGAGCTGTTTTTT	CASSMGHITNTGELFF
TRBD1	TRBV20-1	TRBJ1-2	.	TGCAGTGCTAGAGGGACAGGGGCGGGGAGCTACACCTTC	CSARGTGAGSYTF
TRBD2	TRBV5-5	TRBJ2-3	few	TGTGCCAGCAGCATGACTAGCGGGATTATCACAGATACGCAGTATTTT	CASSMTSGIITDTQYF
.	TRBV5-5	TRBJ1-2	.	TGTGCCAGCATATTAGGACAAAACTATGGCTACACCTTC	CASILGQNYGYTF
TRBD2	TRBV5-8	TRBJ2-3	.	TGTGCCAGCAGCTACCAAGAGACTAGCGGGAGTAGGAATACGCAGTATTTT	CASSYQETSGSRNTQYF
TRBD1	TRBV20-1	TRBJ1-2	once	TGCAGTGCTAGTGGGACAGGACCTAACTATGGCTACACCTTC	CSASGTGPNYGYTF
.	TRBV5-5	TRBJ2-5	few	TGTGCCAGCAGGCCGGGACAATCGGAGACCCAGTACTTC	CASRPGQSETQYF
.	TRBV7-9	TRBJ2-7	few	TGTGCCAGCAGCTTAGCGCCAGGGATTAGGGCCTACGAGCAGTACTTC	CASSLAPGIRAYEQYF
TRBD2	TRBV13	TRBJ2-1	.	TGTGCCAGCAGCCGAGCGGGGGGGTACAATGAGCAGTTCTTC	CASSRAGGYNEQFF
.	TRBV15	TRBJ2-5	few	TGTGCCACCAGCAGAGAAAGGGAACAAGAGACCCAGTACTTC	CATSREREQETQYF
.	TRBV5-1	TRBJ2-3	few	TGCGCCAGCAGCTCTGCCAACACAGATACGCAGTATTTT	CASSSANTDTQYF
TRBD2	TRBV5-1	TRBJ2-1	few	TGCGCCAGCAGCTTGAAGTTTCTGCGGGAGAACTACAATGAGCAGTTCTTC	CASSLKFLRENYNEQFF
.	TRBV7-9	TRBJ2-3	.	TGTGCCAGCAGCTTAAGTACGTTAACAGATACGCAGTATTTT	CASSLSTLTDTQYF
.	TRBV24-1	TRBJ2-2	few	TGTGCCACCAAAGGACCTCCCGCGAACACCGGGGAGCTGTTTTTT	CATKGPPANTGELFF
.	TRBV10-3	TRBJ2-2	few	TGTGCCATCGGGCGGGGCGGGGAGCTGTTTTTT	CAIGRGGELFF
TRBD2	TRBV7-2	TRBJ2-1	.	TGTGCCAGCAGCGGGGGGGTCCTAGCGGGACCTTACAATGAGCAGTTCTTC	CASSGGVLAGPYNEQFF
.	TRBV24-1	TRBJ2-1	.	TGTGCCACCGGCGGGCAGAATCTCAATGAGCAGTTCTTC	CATGGQNLNEQFF
TRBD1	TRBV12-3/TRBV12-4	TRBJ2-6	.	TGTGCCAGCAATCCGGGACAGGAGTTAGGGGCCAACGTCCTGACTTTC	CASNPGQELGANVLTF
.	TRBV5-1	TRBJ2-5	few	TGCGCCAGCAGCTTAAATCGCGAGACCCAGTACTTC	CASSLNRETQYF
.	TRBV10-3	TRBJ2-1	.	TGTGCCATCAGTGGAAGACTAGGGGACTCCTACAATGAGCAGTTCTTC	CAISGRLGDSYNEQFF
TRBD1	TRBV2	TRBJ1-5	few	TGTGCCAGCAGCCCGGACAGGGGGAGCAATCAGCCCCAGCATTTT	CASSPDRGSNQPQHF
.	TRBV27	TRBJ1-6	.	TGTGCCAGCGGTAGGGGTTATAATTCACCCCTCCACTTT	CASGRGYNSPLHF
TRBD2	TRBV6-5	TRBJ2-1	few	TGTGCCAGCAGTTACTCGGGCGGGAGGGCCGATGAGCAGTTCTTC	CASSYSGGRADEQFF